This TCR beta chain emerged from a study of blood T cell repertoires in COVID-19. Overall study context: The samples span acute and convalescent COVID-19 from the United States, Italy and Spain. Nucleic acid was either cDNA or gDNA, and it came from T cells, B-cell-depleted T cells, or PBMCs.

Original processing methods: The authors estimated nucleated cell counts from reference gene primer amplification. Here immunoSEQ multiplex PCR was the method, and the copy in TCRdb shows in-frame clones only, minus some. V and J calls and clone size are as listed in that table; D and trimming were resolved from the DNA. The table shows 150,000 to 200,000 clones, with less than 90% occurring only once. The Seattle patients, enrolled during active infection, were followed longitudinally. Germline lookup yields CDR1 SGDLS and CDR2 YYNGEE. V lost 4 bases and J lost 2; bases outside the gene matches: 17. This CDR3 spans 19 amino acids.

Sequencing was carried out using peripheral blood. The rearrangement uses TRBV9 and TRBJ2-2; 7 nucleotides line up with TRBD2. This TCR came from a woman in her seventies with COVID-19, enrolled during active disease. The CDR3: CASSLGEYKKRDNTGELFF. The CDR3 DNA sequence: TGTGCCAGCAGCCTTGGCGAGTATAAGAAGCGGGACAACACCGGGGAGCTGTTTTTT. Filled out from reference TRBV9 and TRBJ2-2, the complete variable domain reads DSGVTQTPKHLITATGQRVTLRCSPRSGDLSVYWYQQSLDQGLQFLIQYYNGEERAKGNILERFSAQQFPDLHSELNLSSLELGDSALYFCASSLGEYKKRDNTGELFFGEGSRLTVL.